One T cell receptor beta chain is described in this entry. A few counts support this clonotype. No cognate antigen has been identified for it. The input lacks base qualities; no much larger clone sits a single base away. Including the terminal cysteine and phenylalanine, the CDR3 comprises 16 residues. The kept DNA is CDR3 alone, 48 bases in frame from the first base. Sequences SGHDN (CDR1) and FVKESK (CDR2) are obtained from the germline V gene. Trimming removed 4 bases from V and 2 bases from J, leaving 16 bases between the germline ends. The record originates from a study of T-cell reconstitution after alpha-beta-depleted transplantation in children (dated by TCRdb to the mid-2010s). Background for the entire study: The study quantitatively tracked T-cell immune reconstitution after TCRalphabeta/CD19-depleted allogeneic hematopoietic cell transplantation in children using TCR repertoire profiling. General conclusions and limits of the study: In some patients, high TCRbeta diversity at day 60 was attributed to recipient T cells and intrathymic progenitors that had survived conditioning. The frequencies of hyperexpanded clones fell over the following months, and after one year, T-cell counts and TCRbeta diversity were mostly attributed to newly produced T cells. The apparently early recovery of alphabetaT-cell counts about two months after transplant reportedly depended on only several hundred rapidly expanded clones that came from non-depleted graft cells.

Preparation of the library involved PCR. For sequencing, an Illumina HiSeq 2500 was employed. Molecular barcoding was employed in the preparation of TCR libraries, with unique molecular identifiers being used to normalize TCRbeta repertoire quantification. TCRdb reanalyzed the raw reads on its own, using fastp at Q25 for trimming and MiXCR for clone calling, and kept in-frame beta chains. Every entry covers one CDR3 protein and lists the most common genes and DNA from its rows. This sample comprises hundreds of thousands of distinct CDR3 sequences, less than 15% of them detected only once. Clones ranked in the top ten supply 0.79% of the sample. The treatment or condition label of this sample denotes: allogeneic hematopoietic cell transplantation with graft depleted of TCRalphabeta T cells and CD19 B cells. TCRalphabeta/CD19-depleted allogeneic hematopoietic cell grafts were given to the transplant recipients, all of whom were children.

The sequence was obtained from a girl aged 2 to 10 with congenital amegakaryocytic thrombocytopenia, due to receive a stem cell transplant. The sample consisted of PBMCs, taken before TCRalphabeta/CD19-depleted stem cell transplant. The rearranged chain carries TRBV14 and TRBJ2-3; TRBD2 is a possible D gene, resting on 6 matching bases. The nucleotide sequence reads as follows: TGTGCCAGCAGCCCCTGGGAGCGGGCCATCACAGATACGCAGTATTTT. It is translated as CASSPWERAITDTQYF.